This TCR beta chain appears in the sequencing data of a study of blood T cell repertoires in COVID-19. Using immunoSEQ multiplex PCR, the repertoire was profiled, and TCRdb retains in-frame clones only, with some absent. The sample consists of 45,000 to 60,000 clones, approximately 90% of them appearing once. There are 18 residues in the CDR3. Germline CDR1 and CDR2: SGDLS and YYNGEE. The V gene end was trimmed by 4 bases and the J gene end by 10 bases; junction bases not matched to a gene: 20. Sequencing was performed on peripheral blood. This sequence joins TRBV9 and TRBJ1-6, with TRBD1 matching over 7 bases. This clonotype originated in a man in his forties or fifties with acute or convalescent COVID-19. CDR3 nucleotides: TGTGCCAGCAGCCCGACGACAGGGTTTGGGTCAGGCGTCTCACCCCTCCACTTT. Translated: CASSPTTGFGSGVSPLHF. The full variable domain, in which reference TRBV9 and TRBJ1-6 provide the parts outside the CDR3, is DSGVTQTPKHLITATGQRVTLRCSPRSGDLSVYWYQQSLDQGLQFLIQYYNGEERAKGNILERFSAQQFPDLHSELNLSSLELGDSALYFCASSPTTGFGSGVSPLHFGNGTRLTVT.